The 7 T cell receptor beta chains below were found in one sample sequenced in a study of technical replicates of blood from a few donors. Here immunoSEQ multiplex PCR was the method, and the copy in TCRdb shows in-frame clones only, minus some. The data show approximately 73,000 clones, about 90% seen once. The specimen was T cells isolated from PBMCs. The receptor source for this set is a human donor in good health.

The chain is built from TRBV9 and TRBJ2-7; D might be TRBD2 (5 bases). V was trimmed by 2 bases and J by 3 bases, leaving 12 bases between them. Germline CDR1 reads SGDLS; CDR2 reads YYNGEE. The CDR3 has 14 residues. The CDR3 nucleotides read TGTGCCAGCAGCGTCGGGGTCCCCCACTACGAGCAGTACTTC. Translation gives CASSVGVPHYEQYF.

The chain recombines TRBV6-1 with TRBJ1-5, with TRBD1 as a possible D gene (6 bases). V was shortened by 4 bases and J by 5 bases, with 9 bases between the two germline ends. The CDR3 totals 13 residues. The germline CDR1 and CDR2 sequences are MNHNS and SASEGT. CDR3 protein: CASSGDTDQPQHF. The CDR3 DNA is TGTGCCAGCAGTGGGGACACTGATCAGCCCCAGCATTTT.

J is TRBJ1-1 and V is TRBV18; no clear D. The CDR3 extends over 13 amino acids. The ends were cut back, 6 bases at V and 3 bases at J, with 11 bases in the middle. In germline, CDR1 is KGHSH, CDR2 LQKENI. CDR3 sequence (DNA): TGTGCCAGCTCCTACCTCCAGGACACTGAAGCTTTCTTT. It specifies CASSYLQDTEAFF.

The rearrangement links TRBV4-3 to TRBJ2-5, with 10 bases aligning to TRBD2. The CDR3 is 18 amino acids. V shed 0 bases, J shed 2 bases, and the junction held 9 bases outside the gene matches. Germline V gene sequence: CDR1 LGHNA, CDR2 YSLEER. CDR3 nucleotide sequence: TGCGCCAGCAGCCAAGAATTAGTCGGACTAGCGGAGCAAGAGACCCAGTACTTC. Amino acids: CASSQELVGLAEQETQYF.

The CDR3 region has the DNA TGTGCCAGCAGCTTAATGGACAGGGGCTCGGAGACCCAGTACTTC. This sequence encodes CASSLMDRGSETQYF. The chain is built from TRBV7-8 and TRBJ2-5; 9 bases map to TRBD1. This CDR3 spans 15 amino acids. Germline V gene data show CDR1 as SGHVS and CDR2 as FQNEAQ. With V trimmed by 2 bases and J by 5 bases, 6 bases remained unmatched.

This clone has just a few counts. The chain couples TRBV10-3 to TRBJ1-1; the D gene is possibly TRBD1 (5 bases). Germline values: CDR1 ENHRY, CDR2 SYGVKD. V lost 0 bases to trimming and J lost 7 bases, with 12 bases between them. The CDR3 covers 14 residues. The CDR3 nucleotides read TGTGCCATCAGTGAGTCATCTGGGGCTGGTGAAGCTTTCTTT. This translates into CAISESSGAGEAFF.

The genes are TRBV21-1 and TRBJ2-2; the table's D call of TRBD2 was not tested on the DNA. TRBV21-1 is assigned pseudogene status. The CDR3 is 15 residues long. The CDR3 loop reads CASKPPGLSTGELFF. The CDR3 DNA is TGTGCCAGCAAACCCCCGGGACTGTCCACCGGGGAGCTGTTTTTT.